The entry below gives a single T cell receptor (beta chain) sequence along with its context. The entry originates in a study of T cells in Graves' hyperthyroidism and ophthalmopathy. V lost 2 bases to trimming and J lost 0 bases, with 8 bases between them. CDR1 is SGHKS, CDR2 YYEKEE, per germline (reference sequence). There are 14 residues in the CDR3. The hyperthyroidism was newly diagnosed and had lasted under 2 months; the patients were aged 18 to 65. Clinical symptoms, serum thyroxine, TRAb, thyroid ultrasound and orbital computed tomography informed diagnoses. RNA transcripts were the template for amplifying TCR beta CDR3 regions. TCR CDR3 underwent first-round RT-PCR with the HTBI primer set. Using its own MiXCR run on the multiplex PCR reads, TCRdb lists one record per CDR3 protein. The table records hundreds of thousands of distinct CDR3 sequences, approximately 14% of them present only once.

The TCR sequence derives from a young woman with Graves' hyperthyroidism. Sample: blood. This rearrangement joins TRBV5-5 to TRBJ1-1; D is unclear. The DNA for the CDR3 is TGTGCCAGCAGCTTACCTGATTTGAACACTGAAGCTTTCTTT. Translating it yields CASSLPDLNTEAFF.